A single sample gave rise to the 13 T cell receptor beta chains below, sequenced in a study of identical twins. TCRdb reprocessed the 5' RACE reads via MiXCR and lists one record per CDR3 protein. The sample holds 400,000 to 550,000 distinct CDR3 sequences, roughly an eighth seen once. The same sample was also used in a study of yellow fever vaccine responses in identical twins.

The sequenced sample was CD4+ T cells sorted from blood. Source of these receptors: a young woman in good health.

The chain links TRBV2 to TRBJ2-5, with 10 nucleotides matching TRBD2. Germline CDR1 SNHLY, CDR2 FYNNEI. This CDR3 has 16 amino acids. The ends lost 4 bases at V and 1 base at J; junction bases unmatched: 6. Here the CDR3 DNA reads TGTGCCAGCAGTGTATTAGCGGGGGGACTCCAAGAGACCCAGTACTTC. It is translated as CASSVLAGGLQETQYF. Complete variable domain (other parts from reference TRBV2 and TRBJ2-5): EPEVTQTPSHQVTQMGQEVILRCVPISNHLYFYWYRQILGQKVEFLVSFYNNEISEKSEIFDDQFSVERPDGSNFTLKIRSTKLEDSAMYFCASSVLAGGLQETQYFGPGTRLLVL.

The rearrangement joins TRBV6-4 to TRBJ2-1; no clear D. The CDR3 consists of 16 residues. Germline-derived CDR1 and CDR2 are MRHNA and SNTAGT. V was cut by 3 bases and J by 0 bases, with 12 bases left in between. The CDR3 nucleotides read TGTGCCAGCAGTGAGGCCGTGTACCCCTCCTACAATGAGCAGTTCTTC. It is translated as CASSEAVYPSYNEQFF.

This chain uses TRBV6-2 or TRBV6-3 with TRBJ2-2, with 12 nucleotides matching TRBD2. This CDR3 contains 17 residues. V dropped 4 bases and J dropped 2; count of bases not matched to a gene: 5. Per germline, CDR1 MNHEY and CDR2 SVGEGT. This CDR3 reads CASSSPGLAGNTGELFF. DNA of the CDR3: TGTGCCAGCAGTTCCCCCGGACTAGCGGGAAACACCGGGGAGCTGTTTTTT.

This clonotype was counted only a few times. The chain joins TRBV12-3 or TRBV12-4 to TRBJ2-4, with D hard to call. CDR3 size: 16 residues. V lost 4 bases to trimming and J lost 2 bases, with 15 bases between them. The DNA of the CDR3 is TGTGCCAGCAGTTCCTATAGTAGAGACACCAAAAACATTCAGTACTTC. It yields the protein CASSSYSRDTKNIQYF.

This sequence joins TRBV20-1 and TRBJ2-5, with D tentatively TRBD1 or TRBD2 (6 bases each). The CDR3 totals 13 residues. CDR1 DFQATT and CDR2 SNEGSKA come from the germline V gene (reference sequence). V was pared by 6 bases and J by 5 bases, with 16 bases between. CDR3 nucleotide sequence: TGCAGTGCCTTTTGGGGGGCGGGGGAGACCCAGTACTTC. Protein sequence: CSAFWGAGETQYF.

This chain joins TRBV6-5 and TRBJ1-1, with D hard to call. The CDR3 runs 11 residues. From germline, CDR1 is MNHEY and CDR2 SVGAGI. V was shortened by 1 base and J by 9 bases, with 6 bases between the two germline ends. CDR3 loop: CASSYLGKAFF. CDR3 coding DNA: TGTGCCAGCAGTTACTTAGGGAAAGCTTTCTTT.

CDR3 DNA: TGTGCCAGCAGCCCACGGGGGCGCTCAGATACGCAGTATTTT. This sequence encodes CASSPRGRSDTQYF. The chain couples TRBV7-9 to TRBJ2-3; D is perhaps TRBD1 or TRBD2 (6 bases each). CDR1 and CDR2 (germline): SEHNR, FQNEAQ (reference sequence). The CDR3 totals 14 residues. V was clipped by 5 bases and J by 4 bases, with 13 bases between them.

J is TRBJ2-5 and V is TRBV5-1; 7 bases align to TRBD1. Trimming removed 7 bases from V and 0 bases from J; junction bases left unmatched: 0. The CDR3 is 12 amino acids. Germline V gene lookup returns CDR1 SGHRS and CDR2 YFSETQ. CDR3 nucleotides: TGCGCCAGCGGGACAGACCAAGAGACCCAGTACTTC. Translating it yields CASGTDQETQYF.

The V call is TRBV12-3 or TRBV12-4, the J call TRBJ2-5; 7 positions agree with TRBD1. This CDR3 has 14 residues. V lost 6 bases to trimming and J lost 2 bases; unmatched junction nucleotides: 6. Here the CDR3 reads CASRGQPRQETQYF. The DNA for the CDR3 is TGTGCCAGCAGGGGACAGCCCCGACAAGAGACCCAGTACTTC.

This clonotype was picked up a small number of times. The chain's CDR3 is CASSLRGGPDYEQYF. CDR3 in DNA: TGTGCCAGCAGCTTAAGGGGAGGCCCTGACTACGAGCAGTACTTC. The chain is built from TRBV7-3 and TRBJ2-7; maybe TRBD2 (6 bases). V was pared by 1 base and J by 3 bases, with 13 bases between. Looked up from germline, CDR1 is SGHTA and CDR2 is FQGTGA. This CDR3 is 15 amino acids long.

This clonotype has more than one count but fewer than ten. The rearrangement joins TRBV6-2 or TRBV6-3 to TRBJ1-2; 9 nucleotides match TRBD1. V shed 5 bases, J shed 8 bases, and the junction held 6 bases outside the gene matches. The CDR3 is made up of 13 amino acids. Per the germline V gene, CDR1 is MNHEY and CDR2 is SVGEGT. CDR3 nucleotides: TGTGCCAGCAGTATCGACAGGGGGTCCGGCTACACCTTC. Translated: CASSIDRGSGYTF.

The chain employs TRBV9 and TRBJ2-5; 13 bases fit TRBD2. In germline, CDR1 is SGDLS, CDR2 YYNGEE. V gave up 3 bases and J gave up 2 bases; unmatched junction bases: 13. The CDR3 consists of 19 residues. CDR3 in DNA: TGTGCCAGCAGCGCAGAAATTCCGGGACTAGCGGGAAGGCAAGAGACCCAGTACTTC. Translation: CASSAEIPGLAGRQETQYF.

The table lists this clonotype with a few counts. This chain uses TRBV19 with TRBJ2-1; 9 nucleotides agree with TRBD1. The CDR3 length is 14 residues. The germline V gene has CDR1 LNHDA and CDR2 SQIVND (reference sequence). V gave up 6 bases and J gave up 9 bases; unmatched junction bases: 9. The CDR3 loop reads CASSSGTGSSEQFF. For the CDR3, the DNA is TGTGCCAGTAGCTCCGGGACAGGGAGTAGTGAGCAGTTCTTC.